Listed below are T cell receptor beta chains from one sample, sequenced in a study of blood T cell repertoires in COVID-19. TCRdb's table, derived via immunoSEQ multiplex PCR, lists solely in-frame clones and lacks some. This sample has 80,000 to 90,000 clones; about 85% occur once, and the top ten carry roughly 3%. Sequenced material: peripheral blood. The receptors derive from a woman aged 80 or older with COVID-19, enrolled during active disease. Each CDR3 is given with its conserved first and last residue. D genes are given only for firm matches. Some rows mark clone size as missing; the rest say once, few, many or name a class of expanded clone.

J: TRBJ2-5; D: TRBD1; V: TRBV7-7; size: -; CDR3: CASSSTGGTETQYF; DNA: TGTGCTAGCAGCTCGACAGGGGGCACAGAGACCCAGTACTTC
J: TRBJ1-2; D: -; V: TRBV5-8; size: -; CDR3: CASSFSSLGYTF; DNA: TGTGCCAGCAGCTTTAGTAGCTTAGGCTACACCTTC
J: TRBJ2-3; D: TRBD2; V: TRBV6-5; size: -; CDR3: CASSYSSSGGADTQYF; DNA: TGTGCCAGCAGTTACTCGAGTAGCGGGGGTGCAGATACGCAGTATTTT
J: TRBJ1-4; D: -; V: TRBV5-1; size: -; CDR3: CASAMTAQSEKLFF; DNA: TGCGCCAGCGCAATGACAGCCCAGAGTGAAAAACTGTTTTTT
J: TRBJ2-1; D: -; V: TRBV5-4; size: -; CDR3: CASSLWRAYNEQFF; DNA: TGTGCCAGCAGCTTGTGGCGGGCGTACAATGAGCAGTTCTTC
J: TRBJ2-3; D: -; V: TRBV14; size: -; CDR3: CASSQDLFTDTQYF; DNA: TGTGCCAGCAGCCAAGACCTTTTCACAGATACGCAGTATTTT
J: TRBJ2-1; D: -; V: TRBV7-2; size: -; CDR3: CASSTLAVSSYNEQFF; DNA: TGTGCCAGCAGCACCCTGGCGGTGAGCTCCTACAATGAGCAGTTCTTC
J: TRBJ1-1; D: TRBD1; V: TRBV5-1; size: -; CDR3: CASSPWTGPRGTEAFF; DNA: TGCGCCAGCAGCCCGTGGACAGGACCCCGAGGCACTGAAGCTTTCTTT
J: TRBJ2-7; D: TRBD2; V: TRBV6-5; size: -; CDR3: CASSRDYSSYEQYF; DNA: TGTGCCAGCAGTCGGGACTATAGCTCCTACGAGCAGTACTTC
J: TRBJ1-2; D: -; V: TRBV2; size: -; CDR3: CASNGVGGSDYGYTF; DNA: TGTGCCAGCAATGGGGTTGGGGGGTCGGACTATGGCTACACCTTC
J: TRBJ2-7; D: TRBD2; V: TRBV5-5; size: -; CDR3: CASSLSGSSYEQYF; DNA: TGTGCCAGCAGTTTAAGCGGGAGCTCCTACGAGCAGTACTTC
J: TRBJ1-2; D: TRBD1; V: TRBV29-1; size: -; CDR3: CSVTRGQGRYGYTF; DNA: TGCAGCGTTACTCGGGGACAGGGGCGGTATGGCTACACCTTC
J: TRBJ1-1; D: TRBD1; V: TRBV19; size: -; CDR3: CASRDQDRGSTEAFF; DNA: TGTGCCAGTAGAGACCAGGACAGGGGGAGCACTGAAGCTTTCTTT
J: TRBJ1-4; D: -; V: TRBV7-9; size: -; CDR3: CASSRGGSSEKLFF; DNA: TGTGCCAGCAGCCGGGGAGGGTCGAGCGAAAAACTGTTTTTT
J: TRBJ2-1; D: TRBD2; V: TRBV2; size: -; CDR3: CASRVLAGNYNEQFF; DNA: TGTGCCAGCAGAGTACTAGCGGGCAACTACAATGAGCAGTTCTTC
J: TRBJ1-5; D: -; V: TRBV4-1; size: -; CDR3: CASSQNRNQPQHF; DNA: TGCGCCAGCAGCCAGAACAGAAATCAGCCCCAGCATTTT
J: TRBJ2-5; D: TRBD1; V: TRBV5-1; size: -; CDR3: CASSATGNQETQYF; DNA: TGCGCCAGCAGCGCGACAGGGAACCAAGAGACCCAGTACTTC
J: TRBJ2-3; D: TRBD2; V: TRBV5-4; size: few; CDR3: CASSPGGRAVTDTQYF; DNA: TGTGCCAGCAGCCCGGGAGGAAGAGCGGTCACAGATACGCAGTATTTT
J: TRBJ1-1; D: -; V: TRBV2; size: -; CDR3: CASSDRAVLTEAFF; DNA: TGTGCCAGCAGTGACAGGGCGGTTCTCACTGAAGCTTTCTTT
J: TRBJ2-5; D: TRBD1; V: TRBV27; size: -; CDR3: CASSSPGQGQETQYF; DNA: TGTGCCAGCAGTTCCCCGGGACAGGGGCAAGAGACCCAGTACTTC
J: TRBJ1-1; D: TRBD1; V: TRBV6-5; size: once; CDR3: CASRLPLGQGTEAFF; DNA: TGTGCCAGCAGACTGCCCCTCGGACAGGGGACTGAAGCTTTCTTT
J: TRBJ1-1; D: TRBD1; V: TRBV7-3; size: -; CDR3: CASSSGGTEAFF; DNA: TGTGCCAGCAGCTCAGGGGGCACTGAAGCTTTCTTT
J: TRBJ1-1; D: -; V: TRBV27; size: -; CDR3: CASSLYSGGGLDTEAFF; DNA: TGTGCCAGCAGTTTATATAGTGGGGGGGGGCTTGACACTGAAGCTTTCTTT
J: TRBJ2-2; D: TRBD2; V: TRBV7-2; size: -; CDR3: CASSLVGLAGANTGELFF; DNA: TGTGCCAGCAGCTTAGTAGGGCTAGCGGGGGCCAACACCGGGGAGCTGTTTTTT
J: TRBJ2-7; D: TRBD2; V: TRBV7-8; size: few; CDR3: CASSRAREGSYEQYF; DNA: TGTGCCAGCAGTCGGGCACGGGAGGGTTCCTACGAGCAGTACTTC
J: TRBJ2-5; D: -; V: TRBV6-1; size: -; CDR3: CASSEVQGSIQETQYF; DNA: TGTGCCAGCAGTGAAGTGCAGGGATCAATACAAGAGACCCAGTACTTC
J: TRBJ2-1; D: TRBD2; V: TRBV4-2; size: -; CDR3: CASSQGSGSFDEQFF; DNA: TGTGCCAGCAGCCAAGGGAGCGGGAGTTTTGATGAGCAGTTCTTC
J: TRBJ2-7; D: TRBD2; V: TRBV29-1; size: -; CDR3: CSVPGTSLYEQYF; DNA: TGCAGCGTTCCCGGGACTAGCCTCTACGAGCAGTACTTC
J: TRBJ1-4; D: TRBD1; V: TRBV7-6; size: once; CDR3: CASSTDRVLFF; DNA: TGTGCCAGCAGCACGGACAGGGTACTGTTTTTT
J: TRBJ1-3; D: -; V: TRBV6-5; size: -; CDR3: CATTVYNTIYF; DNA: TGTGCCACCACAGTGTACAACACCATATATTTT
J: TRBJ2-2; D: -; V: TRBV6-4; size: -; CDR3: CASRERRLEELFF; DNA: TGTGCCAGCAGGGAGCGGAGACTGGAGGAGCTGTTTTTT
J: TRBJ2-5; D: -; V: TRBV6-2/TRBV6-3; size: -; CDR3: CASSYSFPQGGETQYF; DNA: TGTGCCAGCAGTTACTCGTTCCCCCAGGGCGGAGAGACCCAGTACTTC
J: TRBJ2-3; D: TRBD2; V: TRBV10-3; size: -; CDR3: CAISAWGVAGNTDTQYF; DNA: TGTGCCATCAGTGCTTGGGGGGTAGCGGGAAACACAGATACGCAGTATTTT
J: TRBJ2-7; D: -; V: TRBV3-1/TRBV3-2; size: few; CDR3: CASSPKSGYEQYF; DNA: TGTGCCAGCAGCCCAAAATCAGGGTACGAGCAGTACTTC
J: TRBJ1-1; D: TRBD1; V: TRBV3-1/TRBV3-2; size: -; CDR3: CASSQDRGWSEAFF; DNA: TGTGCCAGCAGCCAAGACAGGGGGTGGAGTGAAGCTTTCTTT
J: TRBJ2-3; D: TRBD2; V: TRBV18; size: -; CDR3: CASSPVPGTSGTGDTQYF; DNA: TGTGCCAGCTCACCAGTCCCCGGGACTAGCGGGACCGGAGATACGCAGTATTTT
J: TRBJ1-3; D: -; V: TRBV7-8; size: -; CDR3: CASSPQGETIYF; DNA: TGTGCCAGCAGCCCACAGGGAGAAACCATATATTTT
J: TRBJ2-6; D: -; V: TRBV25-1; size: once; CDR3: CASSAPAGHSGANVLTF; DNA: TGTGCCAGCAGTGCCCCGGCAGGGCACTCTGGGGCCAACGTCCTGACTTTC
J: TRBJ1-2; D: TRBD1; V: TRBV5-8; size: -; CDR3: CASSPRTGGIYGYTF; DNA: TGTGCCAGCAGCCCGCGGACAGGGGGGATCTATGGCTACACCTTC
J: TRBJ2-7; D: -; V: TRBV5-1; size: few; CDR3: CASSPGTPPYEQYF; DNA: TGCGCCAGCAGCCCCGGGACACCGCCCTACGAGCAGTACTTC